The 17 T cell receptor beta chains below all came from one sample that was sequenced in a study of regulatory T cells in long-lasting Graves disease. The time point denotes: newly diagnosed GD, antithyroid drugs for less than 3 months. After RNA was extracted from PBMCs, the TCR library was made from it. Building of the TCR beta libraries involved iRepertoire HTBI primers and Arm-PCR of CDR3 regions. TCRdb independently ran MiXCR on the multiplex PCR reads; one entry per CDR3 protein. The sample lists 420,000 or so distinct CDR3 sequences; about 16% were seen once. This sample also belongs to another study, concerning T cells in Graves' hyperthyroidism and ophthalmopathy.

The sample consisted of peripheral blood mononuclear cells (PBMCs), taken at new diagnosis, from a patient treated with antithyroid drugs. The receptors shown here come from a woman aged 18-35 years with Graves disease.

This clonotype has a count of ten or more. The CDR3 DNA follows: TGTGCCAGCTCACCACGGTCTAGCGGTGCGGGCACAGATACGCAGTATTTT. Translated, it gives CASSPRSSGAGTDTQYF. The J gene is TRBJ2-3, the V gene TRBV18, with 7 bases lining up with TRBD2. CDR3 length: 17 amino acids. Germline V lookup: CDR1 KGHSH, CDR2 LQKENI. Trimming at V came to 1 base and at J to 1 base, leaving 8 bases not matched to a gene.

This clonotype was observed a handful of times. The genes are TRBV29-1 and TRBJ1-3; TRBD1 might be the D (5 bases). The CDR3 runs 15 residues. With 4 bases removed from V and 8 bases from J, the gap between germline ends came to 21 bases. CDR1 is SQVTM, CDR2 ANQGSEA, per germline. CDR3 in amino acids: CSVVGRCPVGDTIYF. In DNA, the CDR3 is TGCAGCGTTGTTGGGCGCTGCCCGGTAGGGGACACCATATATTTT.

Turning to this clonotype: A read error likely explains this, since a far larger clone differs by one base. The rearrangement links TRBV10-3 to TRBJ2-3; TRBD1 matches 8 bases. This CDR3 region has 14 residues. The germline gives CDR1 ENHRY, CDR2 SYGVKD. CDR3 in amino acids: CAARTGTDTDAQYF. CDR3 sequence (DNA): TGTGCCGCTCGGACAGGGACCGACACAGATGCGCAGTATTTT.

On this clonotype itself: One end of the junction is discordant with germline, which a read error may explain. The V and J genes are TRBV7-7 and TRBJ2-2; 7 bases are a match to TRBD1. The CDR3 contains 13 residues. Germline V lookup: CDR1 SSHAT, CDR2 FNYEAQ (reference sequence). In DNA form, the CDR3 reads TGTGCTAGCAGCTTGACAGGGAACGGGGAGCTGTTTTTT. As protein: CASSLTGNGELFF.

This chain uses TRBV7-9 with TRBJ2-2, with 10 bases identical to TRBD2. CDR1 is SEHNR and CDR2 is FQNEAQ in the germline V gene (reference sequence). The CDR3 spans 17 residues. The trim removed 5 bases at V and 1 base at J, leaving 7 bases unmatched. The CDR3 spells CASSPHSSGGNTGELFF. CDR3 DNA sequence: TGTGCCAGCAGCCCACACTCTAGCGGGGGGAACACCGGGGAGCTGTTTTTT. The complete variable domain, with remaining parts taken from reference TRBV7-9 and TRBJ2-2, reads DTGVSQNPRHKITKRGQNVTFRCDPISEHNRLYWYRQTLGQGPEFLTYFQNEAQLEKSRLLSDRFSAERPKGSFSTLEIQRTEQGDSAMYLCASSPHSSGGNTGELFFGEGSRLTVL.

CDR3 bases: TGTGCCAGCAGCCCCCAGGTCGGACAATACAATGAGCAGTTCTTC. Amino acid sequence: CASSPQVGQYNEQFF. The chain employs TRBV7-3 and TRBJ2-1; D is perhaps TRBD1 (5 bases). The CDR3 sequence is 15 residues long. CDR1 and CDR2 (germline): SGHTA, FQGTGA. V gave up 5 bases and J gave up 4 bases, with 15 bases separating them.

This clonotype was recorded many times. V and J are TRBV7-3 and TRBJ2-1, with TRBD2 as a possible D gene (6 bases). V was cut by 5 bases and J by 7 bases, with 12 bases left in between. The germline gives CDR1 SGHTA, CDR2 FQGTGA. The CDR3 consists of 13 residues. The CDR3 nucleotides read TGTGCCAGCAGCCGTAGCGGCTTTAATGAGCAGTTCTTC. The encoded protein is CASSRSGFNEQFF. Full variable domain (rest looked up from reference TRBV7-3 and TRBJ2-1): GAGVSQTPSNKVTEKGKYVELRCDPISGHTALYWYRQSLGQGPEFLIYFQGTGAADDSGLPNDRFFAVRPEGSVSTLKIQRTERGDSAVYLCASSRSGFNEQFFGPGTRLTVL.

The J gene is TRBJ1-2, the V gene TRBV27, with TRBD1 as a possible D gene (6 bases). Germline V gene lookup returns CDR1 MNHEY and CDR2 SMNVEV (reference sequence). Trimming stripped 4 bases from V and 1 base from J, with 7 bases between. CDR3 size: 13 residues. The CDR3 loop is CASSWTVNYGYTF. DNA of the CDR3: TGTGCCAGCAGTTGGACAGTTAACTATGGCTACACCTTC.

Notes on this clonotype: A much larger clone differs from this one at a single base, so this may be a read error. The rearrangement joins TRBV20-1 to TRBJ2-1, with 13 positions matching TRBD2. From germline, CDR1 is DFQATT and CDR2 SNEGSKA (reference sequence). J gave up 8 bases and V 5 bases, and 6 bases lay outside the gene matches. This CDR3 has 14 residues. CDR3 residues: CSAWTSGSLYEQFF. CDR3 nucleotides: TGCAGTGCTTGGACTAGCGGGAGTCTCTATGAGCAGTTCTTC.

Turning to this clonotype: A clone one base away is much larger, so this may be a read error. The chain couples TRBV28 to TRBJ1-1, with D perhaps matching TRBD1 (6 bases). The germline CDR1 and CDR2 sequences are MDHEN and SYDVKM. The CDR3 is made up of 15 amino acids. The CDR3 DNA reads as TGTGCCGGCAGTTTCCCTCAGGGGAGGAACACTGAAGCTTTCTTT. Amino acids: CAGSFPQGRNTEAFF.

This clonotype showed up just a few times. The V and J genes are TRBV24-1 and TRBJ2-2; D unclear. The ends were cut back, 6 bases at V and 4 bases at J, with 5 bases in the middle. Germline CDR1 reads KGHDR; CDR2 reads SFDVKD. The CDR3 is 12 amino acids. CDR3 nucleotide sequence: TGTGCCACCAGTACGTTCACCGGGGAGCTGTTTTTT. The encoded protein is CATSTFTGELFF.

The chain employs TRBV28 and TRBJ1-2; D uncertain. Trimming cost V 1 base and J 6 bases, with 21 bases left between them. From germline, CDR1 is MDHEN and CDR2 SYDVKM. The CDR3 length is 17 residues. The CDR3 DNA follows: TGTGCCAGCAGTTTATCGGGCAGCCCCCGAGAGGTTGATGGCTACACCTTC. Translated, it gives CASSLSGSPREVDGYTF.

This clonotype was seen at least ten times. This sequence joins TRBV15 and TRBJ2-1; 10 positions agree with TRBD2. Losses at the gene ends were 0 bases for V and 4 bases for J; bases not matched to a gene: 9. The CDR3 extends over 18 amino acids. Germline lookup yields CDR1 LNHNV and CDR2 YYDKDF (reference sequence). The CDR3 protein is CATSREGAGTSVYNEQFF. The CDR3 region has the DNA TGTGCCACCAGCAGAGAAGGAGCGGGGACTAGCGTTTACAATGAGCAGTTCTTC.

V usage is TRBV10-3 and J usage is TRBJ1-2; TRBD1 might be the D (6 bases). Germline values: CDR1 ENHRY, CDR2 SYGVKD. This CDR3 spans 15 amino acids. Trimming took off 6 bases at V and 4 bases at J, with 18 bases between the two ends. Written as DNA, the CDR3 is TGTGCCATCAGAAGTCAGGGGACCCCATCCTATGGCTACACCTTC. Its protein product is CAIRSQGTPSYGYTF.

This clonotype was observed a few times. The chain combines TRBV7-9 with TRBJ1-2; 8 positions agree with TRBD1. Trimming removed 0 bases from V and 8 bases from J; junction bases left unmatched: 5. Germline-derived CDR1 and CDR2 are SEHNR and FQNEAQ (reference sequence). The CDR3 length is 14 residues. The CDR3 DNA is TGTGCCAGCAGCTTAGCGGACAGGGCTTACGGCTACACCTTC. As protein: CASSLADRAYGYTF.

On this clonotype: A read error may be the cause here, since a much bigger clone is one base away. The V and J genes are TRBV6-2 or TRBV6-3 and TRBJ2-7, with 10 bases aligning to TRBD1. The germline gives CDR1 MNHEY, CDR2 SVGEGT. This CDR3 region has 14 residues. The CDR3 nucleotides read TGTGCCAGCAATTACGGACAGGGGGACTACGAGCAGTACTTC. It yields the protein CASNYGQGDYEQYF.

As concerns this clonotype: A read error may be the cause here, since a much bigger clone is one base away. The chain links TRBV4-1 to TRBJ1-5; D gene uncertain. The CDR3 runs 20 residues. CDR1 is MGHRA and CDR2 is YSYEKL in the germline V gene. In DNA form, the CDR3 reads TGCGCCAGCAGGCAAGATCGAGCAGCCACCACAAAATATAGCAATCAGCCCCAGCATTTT. Translating it yields CASRQDRAATTKYSNQPQHF.